The rows below give T cell receptor beta chains drawn from one sample of a study of graft-versus-host responses after intestinal transplantation. Antigens for these TCRs are unknown. Using immunoSEQ multiplex PCR, the repertoire was profiled, and TCRdb retains in-frame clones only, with some absent. The sample shows roughly 70,000 clones, over 75% of them seen only once. The sample consisted of unstimulated CD4+ T cells sorted from spleen or lymph node cells, taken before transplant. These receptors all stem from a human donor who was the organ donor for an intestinal transplant. Both conserved end residues are part of each CDR3. Each record gives: CDR3 protein, CDR3 DNA, CDR3 length, J gene, clone size, D gene, V gene. The D gene is left open where the match is weak. Not every row has a clone size; where given, it reads once, few, many or a size class.

CASRPCRTGIREYF | TGCGCCAGCAGACCTTGCCGGACAGGGATTAGGGAGTACTTC | 14 | TRBJ2-4 | NA | TRBD1 | TRBV23-1
CAWKRVETNEKLFF | TGTGCCTGGAAGCGCGTGGAAACTAATGAAAAACTGTTTTTT | 14 | TRBJ1-4 | NA | NA | TRBV30
CAWSFSETNYGYTF | TGTGCCTGGAGTTTCAGCGAAACTAACTATGGCTACACCTTC | 14 | TRBJ1-2 | few | NA | TRBV30
CASRPKGLAGELFF | TGTGCCAGCCGACCAAAGGGACTGGCCGGGGAGCTGTTTTTT | 14 | TRBJ2-2 | once | NA | TRBV27
CASSFVNTEAFF | TGCGCCAGCAGCTTTGTAAACACTGAAGCTTTCTTT | 12 | TRBJ1-1 | once | NA | TRBV5-1
CASSIGTGIQETQYF | TGTGCCAGCAGCATAGGGACAGGCATACAAGAGACCCAGTACTTC | 15 | TRBJ2-5 | NA | TRBD1 | TRBV28
CASSLTQGFGETQYF | TGTGCCAGCAGCTTGACACAAGGTTTCGGAGAGACCCAGTACTTC | 15 | TRBJ2-5 | NA | NA | TRBV13
CASSLVGAGPLRGQFF | TGTGCCAGCAGCCTCGTCGGAGCGGGGCCCCTCAGGGGGCAGTTCTTC | 16 | TRBJ2-1 | NA | NA | TRBV5-4
CASSQYPPSSGTDFIFSGANVLTF | TGTGCCAGCAGCCAATACCCCCCTTCCTCCGGGACAGACTTTATCTTCTCTGGGGCCAACGTCCTGACTTTC | 24 | TRBJ2-6 | NA | TRBD1 | TRBV14
CASSLEVGEQFF | TGCGCCAGCAGCTTAGAAGTCGGTGAGCAGTTCTTC | 12 | TRBJ2-1 | NA | NA | TRBV5-1
CASSPGLAGGSDTQYF | TGCGCCAGCAGCCCTGGACTAGCGGGGGGATCAGATACGCAGTATTTT | 16 | TRBJ2-3 | NA | TRBD2 | TRBV5-1
CASSLRGSATNYGYTF | TGTGCCAGCAGTTTAAGGGGGTCAGCCACTAACTATGGCTACACCTTC | 16 | TRBJ1-2 | NA | NA | TRBV28
CASSQDVSGTGNANEKLFF | TGTGCCAGCAGCCAAGATGTGTCAGGGACAGGGAATGCTAATGAAAAACTGTTTTTT | 19 | TRBJ1-4 | NA | TRBD1 | TRBV4-2
CATSRDRLAGETQYF | TGTGCCACCAGCAGAGATCGGCTAGCTGGGGAGACCCAGTACTTC | 15 | TRBJ2-5 | NA | NA | TRBV15
CASTKRDSASGANVLTF | TGTGCCAGCACCAAACGTGACAGTGCCTCTGGGGCCAACGTCCTGACTTTC | 17 | TRBJ2-6 | NA | NA | TRBV5-6
CASSLNLGTNEKLFF | TGTGCCAGCAGCTTGAACCTCGGTACTAATGAAAAACTGTTTTTT | 15 | TRBJ1-4 | NA | NA | TRBV5-4
CASSLTGGDTQYF | TGTGCCAGCAGCTTAACAGGGGGCGATACGCAGTATTTT | 13 | TRBJ2-3 | NA | TRBD1 | TRBV7-2
CASSQEVRLDTQYF | TGCGCCAGCAGCCAAGAGGTGCGGTTAGATACGCAGTATTTT | 14 | TRBJ2-3 | few | NA | TRBV4-3
CASIPTSGGLYTDTQYF | TGTGCCAGCATTCCCACTAGCGGGGGGCTGTACACAGATACGCAGTATTTT | 17 | TRBJ2-3 | NA | TRBD2 | TRBV2
CASVWSGAQTQYF | TGTGCCAGCGTGTGGAGCGGGGCGCAGACCCAGTACTTC | 13 | TRBJ2-5 | NA | TRBD2 | TRBV28
CAWVGASVGYTF | TGTGCCTGGGTAGGGGCGTCTGTTGGCTACACCTTC | 12 | TRBJ1-2 | NA | NA | TRBV30
CASSLEAGSGSGNTIYF | TGTGCCAGCAGTTTAGAGGCGGGTTCGGGCTCTGGAAACACCATATATTTT | 17 | TRBJ1-3 | NA | NA | TRBV28
CASSAAGGDIGELFF | TGCGCCAGCAGCGCGGCGGGGGGAGACATCGGGGAGCTGTTTTTT | 15 | TRBJ2-2 | NA | TRBD2 | TRBV5-1
CASSVAGGEPQETQYF | TGTGCCAGCAGCGTAGCGGGGGGGGAGCCACAAGAGACCCAGTACTTC | 16 | TRBJ2-5 | once | TRBD2 | TRBV9
CASSINIRGGDTQYF | TGTGCCAGTAGTATTAACATCCGAGGGGGAGATACGCAGTATTTT | 15 | TRBJ2-3 | NA | NA | TRBV19
CASSPDAGAQETQYF | TGTGCCAGCAGCCCCGACGCGGGGGCTCAAGAGACCCAGTACTTC | 15 | TRBJ2-5 | NA | NA | TRBV7-3
CASSQDRSQARGELFF | TGCGCCAGCAGCCAAGATCGAAGCCAGGCCAGGGGGGAGCTGTTTTTT | 16 | TRBJ2-2 | NA | NA | TRBV4-1
CSVEDPRGLETQYF | TGCAGCGTTGAAGATCCAAGGGGGCTAGAGACCCAGTACTTC | 14 | TRBJ2-5 | NA | TRBD1 | TRBV29-1
CASSYTGTGIWGYTF | TGTGCCAGCAGTTACACCGGGACAGGGATATGGGGCTACACCTTC | 15 | TRBJ1-2 | NA | TRBD1 | TRBV6-5
CASSSGQAGYTF | TGTGCCAGCAGCTCCGGACAGGCGGGCTACACCTTC | 12 | TRBJ1-2 | NA | TRBD1 | TRBV7-8
CASSLEGAEQFF | TGTGCCAGCAGTTTAGAAGGGGCTGAGCAGTTCTTC | 12 | TRBJ2-1 | NA | NA | TRBV27
CASSQDSLTNYGYTF | TGTGCCAGCAGCCAGGACAGCCTGACTAACTATGGCTACACCTTC | 15 | TRBJ1-2 | NA | NA | TRBV6-5
CASSAGGLAKNIQYF | TGTGCCAGCAGCGCCGGGGGGTTAGCCAAAAACATTCAGTACTTC | 15 | TRBJ2-4 | NA | TRBD2 | TRBV7-8
CAWTGGQGYTDTQYF | TGTGCCTGGACGGGGGGACAGGGGTACACAGATACGCAGTATTTT | 15 | TRBJ2-3 | NA | TRBD1 | TRBV30